These 17 T cell receptor beta chains were sequenced from one sample in a study of CD8 T cells in Susac syndrome. Random hexamers served to reverse transcribe roughly 0.5 to 1 ug RNA. TCRdb re-called the immunoSEQ multiplex PCR reads with MiXCR, one entry per CDR3 protein. The sample lists 170,000 or so distinct CDR3 sequences; 90% to 95% were seen once. Sequencing used CD4+ T cells from PBMCs. These receptors all stem from a human donor with Susac syndrome.

The rearrangement links TRBV5-1 to TRBJ2-1, with TRBD2 identical over 8 bases. V was clipped by 0 bases and J by 9 bases; unmatched bases: 5. The CDR3 contains 14 residues. Per the germline V gene, CDR1 is SGHRS and CDR2 is YFSETQ. CDR3 sequence reads: CASSLGSGIGEQFF. CDR3 nucleotides: TGCGCCAGCAGCTTGGGTAGCGGGATAGGTGAGCAGTTCTTC.

V usage is TRBV3-1 and J usage is TRBJ2-7; D is uncertain. V shed 0 bases and J shed 2 bases, with 11 bases lying between them. The germline CDR1 and CDR2 sequences are LGHDT and YNNKEL (reference sequence). This CDR3 has 15 amino acids. In nucleotides, the CDR3 is TGTGCCAGCAGCCAAGATAACCGGCCCCCCTACGAGCAGTACTTC. This sequence encodes CASSQDNRPPYEQYF.

The V gene is TRBV19, the J gene TRBJ2-3; TRBD2 matches at 8 bases. The length of the CDR3 is 17 residues. The J segment lost 4 bases and the V segment lost 4 bases, leaving 13 bases of the junction unmatched. Per germline, CDR1 LNHDA and CDR2 SQIVND (reference sequence). The CDR3 nucleotides read TGTGCCAGTAGTAGGCACCGAGCGGGGGCCAGCGCAGATACGCAGTATTTT. This codes for CASSRHRAGASADTQYF. The full variable domain, completed using reference TRBV19 and TRBJ2-3, is DGGITQSPKYLFRKEGQNVTLSCEQNLNHDAMYWYRQDPGQGLRLIYYSQIVNDFQKGDIAEGYSVSREKKESFPLTVTSAQKNPTAFYLCASSRHRAGASADTQYFGPGTRLTVL.

This chain connects TRBV4-1 to TRBJ1-1, with a possible D match to TRBD1 (5 bases). From germline, CDR1 is MGHRA and CDR2 YSYEKL. There are 15 residues in the CDR3. The germline V and J ends were trimmed by 1 base and 0 bases, with 9 bases remaining between them. CDR3 nucleotide sequence: TGCGCCAGCAGCCAAGGAGGACATATGAACACTGAAGCTTTCTTT. It encodes CASSQGGHMNTEAFF.

The rearrangement uses TRBV19 and TRBJ1-1; perhaps TRBD1 as D (6 bases). Germline CDR1 is LNHDA and CDR2 is SQIVND (reference sequence). The ends were cut back, 7 bases at V and 5 bases at J, with 17 bases in the middle. This CDR3 has 14 amino acids. For the CDR3, the DNA is TGTGCCAGTACCTTTACAGGGAGCGGGACTGAAGCTTTCTTT. Amino acid sequence: CASTFTGSGTEAFF.

This chain uses TRBV6-5 with TRBJ1-1; no clear D gene. Germline CDR1 reads MNHEY; CDR2 reads SVGAGI. The V and J ends lost 0 bases and 4 bases respectively, with 9 bases between them. The CDR3 extends over 14 amino acids. DNA of the CDR3: TGTGCCAGCAGTTACTCGGAATTTGGCACTGAAGCTTTCTTT. It translates to CASSYSEFGTEAFF.

CDR3: CASSLELIAGGFLDTQYF. In DNA form, the CDR3 reads TGTGCCAGCAGCTTAGAGTTGATAGCGGGAGGGTTCCTTGATACGCAGTATTTT. This rearrangement joins TRBV11-2 to TRBJ2-3, with TRBD2 identical over 11 bases. Germline CDR1 SGHAT, CDR2 FQNNGV. The CDR3 is 18 residues long. The V and J ends lost 0 bases and 6 bases, in that order; junction bases with no gene match: 11.

The chain has TRBV5-4 and TRBJ1-1, with D possibly TRBD1 on 5 matching bases. V dropped 0 bases and J dropped 7 bases, with 16 bases sitting between them. Germline-derived CDR1 and CDR2 are SGHNT and YYREEE (reference sequence). CDR3 length: 15 amino acids. Here the CDR3 DNA reads TGTGCCAGCAGCTTGGGAGGGGCCCTGGTAGGTGAAGCTTTCTTT. This sequence encodes CASSLGGALVGEAFF.

The rearrangement joins TRBV6-5 to TRBJ2-7; the D call may be TRBD1 or TRBD2 (5 bases each). From germline, CDR1 is MNHEY and CDR2 SVGAGI. The V and J ends lost 4 bases and 3 bases respectively, with 16 bases between them. This CDR3 comprises 15 residues. The CDR3 DNA reads as TGTGCCAGCAGTTGGGGACGTAGAGGGAGCTACGAGCAGTACTTC. As protein: CASSWGRRGSYEQYF.

The CDR3 region has the DNA TGCAGCGTTGAAGGACGATACATGAACACTGAAGCTTTCTTT. Its protein is CSVEGRYMNTEAFF. The chain joins TRBV29-1 to TRBJ1-1; no clear D gene. V was pared by 1 base and J by 0 bases, with 9 bases between. CDR3 length: 14 amino acids. Germline lookup yields CDR1 SQVTM and CDR2 ANQGSEA.

The V and J genes are TRBV11-2 and TRBJ1-5; D gene ambiguous. The CDR3 consists of 18 residues. Germline V gene data show CDR1 as SGHAT and CDR2 as FQNNGV. Trimming took 1 base from V and 11 from J, leaving 27 bases between them. CDR3 sequence reads: CASSLAPKGPVGGWSQHF. DNA of the CDR3: TGTGCCAGCAGCTTAGCCCCGAAGGGTCCAGTGGGTGGTTGGTCCCAGCATTTT.

CDR3 amino acids: CATNWTTLAKNIQYF. Here the CDR3 DNA reads TGTGCCACCAATTGGACTACCTTAGCCAAAAACATTCAGTACTTC. This chain links TRBV24-1 with TRBJ2-4; a weak D match, TRBD2 (6 bases). V was shortened by 8 bases and J by 0 bases, with 13 bases between the two germline ends. The V gene's germline CDR1 is KGHDR and CDR2 SFDVKD. This CDR3 is 15 amino acids long.

This sequence joins TRBV7-2 and TRBJ2-5; D unresolved. Germline CDR1 is SGHTA and CDR2 is FQGNSA. Trimming shortened V by 0 bases and J by 9 bases, and 8 bases separated the two germline ends. This CDR3 contains 12 residues. The CDR3 reads CASSLAYPSQYF. CDR3 sequence (DNA): TGTGCCAGCAGCTTAGCGTACCCCTCCCAGTACTTC.

This clonotype was counted a few times. This rearrangement joins TRBV20-1 to TRBJ2-7, with TRBD2 matching over 8 bases. CDR3 length: 12 amino acids. The trim removed 3 bases at V and 2 bases at J, leaving 0 bases unmatched. CDR1 and CDR2 from the germline V gene are DFQATT and SNEGSKA (reference sequence). CDR3: CSASGRAYEQYF. In nucleotides, the CDR3 is TGCAGTGCTAGCGGGAGGGCCTACGAGCAGTACTTC.

The rearrangement links TRBV7-2 to TRBJ2-1; TRBD2 matches at 15 bases. The CDR3 has 15 amino acids. J lost 10 bases, V lost 5 bases, and 6 bases had no gene match. Germline CDR1 SGHTA, CDR2 FQGNSA. The CDR3 loop reads CASSPRTSGREEQFF. The CDR3 region has the DNA TGTGCCAGCAGCCCTCGGACTAGCGGGAGGGAAGAGCAGTTCTTC.

This chain uses TRBV29-1 with TRBJ2-3, with no clear D. The V and J ends lost 5 bases and 2 bases respectively, with 11 bases between them. The CDR3 is 13 residues long. Germline CDR1 is SQVTM and CDR2 is ANQGSEA. This CDR3 reads CSVLPASTDTQYF. CDR3 nucleotide sequence: TGCAGCGTTCTGCCAGCGTCCACAGATACGCAGTATTTT.

The CDR3 DNA follows: TGTGCCTGGTCAGTGGGAATTTCGGGGGCCAACGTCCTGACTTTC. The encoded protein is CAWSVGISGANVLTF. V is TRBV30 and J is TRBJ2-6, with D unresolved. There are 15 residues in the CDR3. V lost 5 bases to trimming and J lost 4 bases, with 15 bases between them. Germline lookup yields CDR1 GTSNPN and CDR2 SVGIG (reference sequence).